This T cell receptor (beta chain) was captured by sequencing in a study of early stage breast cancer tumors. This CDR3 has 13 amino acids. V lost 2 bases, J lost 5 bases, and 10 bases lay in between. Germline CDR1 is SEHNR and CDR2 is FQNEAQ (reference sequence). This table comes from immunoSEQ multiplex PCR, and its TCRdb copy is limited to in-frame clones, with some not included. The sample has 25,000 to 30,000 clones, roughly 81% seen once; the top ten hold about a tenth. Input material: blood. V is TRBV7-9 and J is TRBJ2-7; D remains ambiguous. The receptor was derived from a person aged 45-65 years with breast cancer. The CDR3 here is CASSLYSLNEQYF. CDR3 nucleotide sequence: TGTGCCAGCAGCTTATACAGCTTAAACGAGCAGTACTTC.